The clone carrying this T cell receptor (beta chain) was detected a few times. TCRdb independently ran MiXCR on the 5' RACE reads; one entry per CDR3 protein. The table records about 32,000 distinct CDR3 sequences, less than 25% of them present only once. The clonotype was recovered from a female donor with breast cancer. Sequences were obtained from memory CD4+ T cells sorted from blood. The subset denotes: memory CD4+ T cells, CD4+CD45RO+CD25-.

The CDR3 nucleotides read TGTGCCAGCCGACAGGGGGCAGATGAAAAACTGTTTTTT. Translation: CASRQGADEKLFF. The J gene is TRBJ1-4, the V gene TRBV2, with 10 positions matching TRBD1. Germline assignment: CDR1 SNHLY and CDR2 FYNNEI. The CDR3 runs to 13 residues. V shed 8 bases and J 6 bases; nucleotides not matched to a gene: 3.